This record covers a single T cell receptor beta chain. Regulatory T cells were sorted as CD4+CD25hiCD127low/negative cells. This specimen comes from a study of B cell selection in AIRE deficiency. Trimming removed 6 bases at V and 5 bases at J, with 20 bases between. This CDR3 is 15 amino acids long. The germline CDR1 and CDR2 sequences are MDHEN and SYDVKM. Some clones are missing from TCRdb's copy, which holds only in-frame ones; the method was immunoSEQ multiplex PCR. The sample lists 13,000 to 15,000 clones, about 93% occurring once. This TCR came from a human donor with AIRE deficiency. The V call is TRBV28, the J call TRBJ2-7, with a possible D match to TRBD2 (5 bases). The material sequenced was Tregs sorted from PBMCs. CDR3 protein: CASRKFTPLGNEQYF. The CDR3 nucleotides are TGTGCCAGCAGAAAGTTCACTCCCCTCGGGAACGAGCAGTACTTC.